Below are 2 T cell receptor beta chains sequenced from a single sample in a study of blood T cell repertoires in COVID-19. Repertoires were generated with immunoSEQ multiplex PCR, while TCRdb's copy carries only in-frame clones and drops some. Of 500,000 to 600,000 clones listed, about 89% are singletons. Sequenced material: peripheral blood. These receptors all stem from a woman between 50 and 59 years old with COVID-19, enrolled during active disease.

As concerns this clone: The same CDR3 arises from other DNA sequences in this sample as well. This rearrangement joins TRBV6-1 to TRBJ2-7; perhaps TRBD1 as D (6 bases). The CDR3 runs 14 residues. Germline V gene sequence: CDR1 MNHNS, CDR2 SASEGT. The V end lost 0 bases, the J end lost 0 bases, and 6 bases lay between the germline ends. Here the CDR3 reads CASSEADSSYEQYF. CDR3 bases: TGTGCCAGCAGTGAAGCGGACAGCTCCTACGAGCAGTACTTC.

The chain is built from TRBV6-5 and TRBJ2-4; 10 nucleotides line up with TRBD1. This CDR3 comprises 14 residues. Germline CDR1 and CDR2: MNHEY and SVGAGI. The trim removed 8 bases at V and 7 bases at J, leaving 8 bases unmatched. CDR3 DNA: TGTGCCAGCGGGACAGGGGCTTCGTGGAACATTCAGTACTTC. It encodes CASGTGASWNIQYF.